These T cell receptor beta chains were read from a single sample in a study of Ad26.COV2.S vaccination and SARS-CoV-2 variants. The data were produced by immunoSEQ multiplex PCR, yet TCRdb's version contains in-frame clones alone and is incomplete. The repertoire holds some 7,000 clones, 84% seen once, with 25% to 35% in the top ten. Here the sequenced sample was peripheral blood, taken after recovery from COVID-19. Receptor source: a human donor who had recovered from COVID-19. The CDR3 runs from the conserved cysteine through the conserved F or W. Clone size appears in some rows only: once, few, many, or a class for an expanded clone.

cdr3_aa	v_call	clone_size	j_call
CASSQVAGKHEQFF	TRBV3-1/TRBV3-2	NA	TRBJ2-1
CASSYSPSGGNEQFF	TRBV6-2/TRBV6-3	NA	TRBJ2-1
CASIPPGGRYNEQFF	TRBV28	NA	TRBJ2-1
CASSVASFGGAGDTQYF	TRBV5-6	NA	TRBJ2-3
CASSLRDPRTDTQYF	TRBV5-1	NA	TRBJ2-3
CASSLTPQTVFHSPLHF	TRBV5-1	NA	TRBJ1-6
CASSYEGTLRSPLHF	TRBV6-5	NA	TRBJ1-6
CASRTAVGGGNTEAFF	TRBV28	NA	TRBJ1-1
CASSPPGGRGNQPQHF	TRBV18	NA	TRBJ1-5
CASSRGNEQFF	TRBV10-1	NA	TRBJ2-1
CASSSDSAYGYTF	TRBV12-3/TRBV12-4	NA	TRBJ1-2
CSASKGQGVAEAFF	TRBV20-1	once	TRBJ1-1
CASSQDQRAGYNEQFF	TRBV4-2	NA	TRBJ2-1
CASKIAPYSYEQYF	TRBV5-1	NA	TRBJ2-7
CASSELKGEETQYF	TRBV2	NA	TRBJ2-5
CASSLDQGGIQYF	TRBV7-2	NA	TRBJ2-4
CASSSGGNQPQHF	TRBV6-5	NA	TRBJ1-5
CASSPFGGDQETQYF	TRBV6-5	NA	TRBJ2-5
CASSLQTGQEYEQYF	TRBV5-5	NA	TRBJ2-7
CSASRSGSLNEQFF	TRBV20-1	NA	TRBJ2-1
CASIWTGSNSPLHF	TRBV28	NA	TRBJ1-6
CASSPFVIAAESYNEQFF	TRBV18	NA	TRBJ2-1
CASSRTAGVNEQFF	TRBV3-1/TRBV3-2	medium-sized	TRBJ2-1
CASSLALAYGYTF	TRBV7-2	NA	TRBJ1-2
CDLQGTIAYNSPLHF	TRBV11-3	NA	TRBJ1-6
CASSPTFGQGNSPLHF	TRBV18	few	TRBJ1-6
CASSLTTSGSGELFF	TRBV7-2	NA	TRBJ2-2
CASSQEGWEEQFF	TRBV4-3	NA	TRBJ2-1
CASSPGTGEYEQYF	TRBV18	few	TRBJ2-7
CASSQGPPHQETQYF	TRBV3-1/TRBV3-2	NA	TRBJ2-5
CASSPSLTVVEQFF	TRBV3-1/TRBV3-2	NA	TRBJ2-1
CASSLLAGGSKFF	TRBV5-6	NA	TRBJ2-1
CASSLGGGPTNTGELFF	TRBV13	NA	TRBJ2-2
CASSWQMGQPQHF	TRBV28	once	TRBJ1-5
CASTTNTEKLFF	TRBV7-9	NA	TRBJ1-4
CASSSSGTSGAYEQYF	TRBV7-2	NA	TRBJ2-7
CASNQQGNEQFF	TRBV7-9	NA	TRBJ2-1
CASSSGTGLAGEETQYF	TRBV11-2	NA	TRBJ2-5
CASSERPRGRFRDEQFF	TRBV6-1	NA	TRBJ2-1
CSADRATEAFF	TRBV20-1	NA	TRBJ1-1
CASSVRDRGLDTEAFF	TRBV3-1/TRBV3-2	NA	TRBJ1-1
CASSPPTGAGGQDTQYF	TRBV18	NA	TRBJ2-3
CASSPTSGRDNEQFF	TRBV27	once	TRBJ2-1
CASSPGHQQFF	TRBV5-8	NA	TRBJ2-1
CASSELGQRETQYF	TRBV10-2	NA	TRBJ2-5
CASSLGRGGQNEQFF	TRBV11-3	NA	TRBJ2-1
CASRPRGAAEAFF	TRBV6-6	NA	TRBJ1-1
CASSLLSSGSNEQFF	TRBV6-6	once	TRBJ2-1
CASSWRGSEQYF	TRBV11-2	NA	TRBJ2-7
CASSYPGQSLYEQYF	TRBV11-2	NA	TRBJ2-7
CARSLTGILSEAFF	TRBV2	few	TRBJ1-1
CASSYSDRGHGYTF	TRBV6-6	NA	TRBJ1-2
CASGQAPFGEQYF	TRBV6-5	NA	TRBJ2-7
CATRPQGSNQPQHF	TRBV15	NA	TRBJ1-5